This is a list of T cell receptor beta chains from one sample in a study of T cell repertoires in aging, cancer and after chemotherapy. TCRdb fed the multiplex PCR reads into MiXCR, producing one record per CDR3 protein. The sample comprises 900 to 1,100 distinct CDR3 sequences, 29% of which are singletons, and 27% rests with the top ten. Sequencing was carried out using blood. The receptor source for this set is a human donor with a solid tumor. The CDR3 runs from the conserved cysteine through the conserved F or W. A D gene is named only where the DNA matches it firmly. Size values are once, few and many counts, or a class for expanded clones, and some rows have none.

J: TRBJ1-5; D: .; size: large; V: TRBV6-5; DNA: TGTGCCAGCAGGAGAGGACGGCCTGATCAGCCCCAGCATTTT; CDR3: CASRRGRPDQPQHF
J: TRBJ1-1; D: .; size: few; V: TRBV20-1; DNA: TGCAGTGCTAGAGAATCGGGTTGGACTGAAGCTTTCTTT; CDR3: CSARESGWTEAFF
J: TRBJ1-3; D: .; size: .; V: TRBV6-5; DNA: TGTGCCAGCAGTTACCAGGGCTCTGGAAACACCATATATTTT; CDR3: CASSYQGSGNTIYF
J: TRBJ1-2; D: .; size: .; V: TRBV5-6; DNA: TGTGCCAGCAGCTCAGGACAGATCTATGGCTACACCTTC; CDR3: CASSSGQIYGYTF
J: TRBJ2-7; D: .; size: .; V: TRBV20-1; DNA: TGCAGTGCTAGAGGGGGACGGTTCTACGAGCAGTACTTC; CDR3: CSARGGRFYEQYF
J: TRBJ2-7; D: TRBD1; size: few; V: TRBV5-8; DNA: TGTGCCAGCAGCTTGGCGGCCGGGGGACAGGTGATATACGAGCAGTACTTC; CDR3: CASSLAAGGQVIYEQYF
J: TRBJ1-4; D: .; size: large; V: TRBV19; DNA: TGTGCCAGTAGTAAGGGCAGGGAGGAAAAACTGTTTTTT; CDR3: CASSKGREEKLFF
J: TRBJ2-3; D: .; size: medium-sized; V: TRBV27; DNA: TGTGCCAGCAGTTTATCGAGGACTCGCTTAACAGATACGCAGTATTTT; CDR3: CASSLSRTRLTDTQYF
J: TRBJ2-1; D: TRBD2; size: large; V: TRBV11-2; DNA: TGTGCCAGCAGGCAGCCGGGACTAGCGGCGTACAATGAGCAGTTCTTC; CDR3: CASRQPGLAAYNEQFF
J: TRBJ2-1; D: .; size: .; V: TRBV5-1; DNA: TGCGCCAGCAGCTTGGGCGGGGCGGGGAATGAGCAGTTCTTC; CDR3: CASSLGGAGNEQFF
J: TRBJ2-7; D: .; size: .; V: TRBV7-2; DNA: TGTGCCAGCAGCTTATCCCCGTACTCCTACGAGCAGTACTTC; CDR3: CASSLSPYSYEQYF
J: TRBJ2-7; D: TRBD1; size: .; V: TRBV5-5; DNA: TGTGCCAGCAGCCCTCGACAGGGGTCAGTCTACGAGCAGTACTTC; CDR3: CASSPRQGSVYEQYF
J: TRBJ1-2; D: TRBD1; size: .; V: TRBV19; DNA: TGTGCCAGTAGCGCAGGGGGCGCGGGCTATGGCTACACCTTC; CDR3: CASSAGGAGYGYTF
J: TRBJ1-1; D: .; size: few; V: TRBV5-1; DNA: TGCGCCAGCAGCTTAGGTAGCAGGGGTTGGGGCACTGAAGCTTTCTTT; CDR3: CASSLGSRGWGTEAFF
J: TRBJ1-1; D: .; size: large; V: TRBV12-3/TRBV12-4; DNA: TGTGCCAGCAGCCCAGTGGGAGTACGCTACACTGAAGCTTTCTTT; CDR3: CASSPVGVRYTEAFF
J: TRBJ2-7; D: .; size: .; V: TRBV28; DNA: TGTGCCAGCACTGACAGGAAAGCCTACGAGCAGTACTTC; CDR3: CASTDRKAYEQYF
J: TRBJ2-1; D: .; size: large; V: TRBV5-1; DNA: TGCGCCAGCAGCCCTGATCACAATGAGCAGTTCTTC; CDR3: CASSPDHNEQFF
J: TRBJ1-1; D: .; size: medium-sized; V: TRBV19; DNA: TGTGCCAGTAAGTTTGGCAGGGAAAGGTCTGAAGCTTTCTTT; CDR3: CASKFGRERSEAFF
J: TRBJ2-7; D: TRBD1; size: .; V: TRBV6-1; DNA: TGTGCCAGCACCATATCGCACAGGGGACCCTACGAGCAGTACTTC; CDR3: CASTISHRGPYEQYF
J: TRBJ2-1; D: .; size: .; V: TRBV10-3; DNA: TGTGCCATCAGGCCCGACGGAGGCTCCTACAATGAGCAGTTCTTC; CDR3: CAIRPDGGSYNEQFF
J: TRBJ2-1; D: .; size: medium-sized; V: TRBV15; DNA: TGTGCCACCAGCAGGCGGGGGCCGGGTGAGCAGTTCTTC; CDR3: CATSRRGPGEQFF
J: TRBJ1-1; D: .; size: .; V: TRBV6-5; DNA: TGTGCCAGCAGTTACTCGGAGAACACTGAAGCTTTCTTT; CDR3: CASSYSENTEAFF
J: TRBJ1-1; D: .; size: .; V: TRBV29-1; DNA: TGCAGCGCCATGACAGAATTGAACACTGAAGCTTTCTTT; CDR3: CSAMTELNTEAFF
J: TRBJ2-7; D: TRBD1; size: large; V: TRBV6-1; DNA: TGTGCCAGCAGTGACCGGGACAGGACATCTAAGCAGTACTTC; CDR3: CASSDRDRTSKQYF
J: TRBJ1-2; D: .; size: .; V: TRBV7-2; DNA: TGTGCCAGCAGCTTTGCCAACAGGGTTGGGAGCTATGGCTACACCTTC; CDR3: CASSFANRVGSYGYTF
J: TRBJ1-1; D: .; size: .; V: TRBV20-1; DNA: TGCAGTGCTAGGGGGGACAAATACACTGAAGCTTTCTTT; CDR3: CSARGDKYTEAFF
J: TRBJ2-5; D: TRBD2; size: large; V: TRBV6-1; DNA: TGTGCCAGCAGTGCAGTTAGCGGGGGTCCAGGGACCCAGTACTTC; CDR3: CASSAVSGGPGTQYF
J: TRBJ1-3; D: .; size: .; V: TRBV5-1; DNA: TGCGCCAGCAGTATCGAGGGAACTGGAAACACCATATATTTT; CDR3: CASSIEGTGNTIYF
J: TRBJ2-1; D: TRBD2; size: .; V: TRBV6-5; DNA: TGTGCCAGCAAGAAAACTAGCGGGGGGTATGAGCAGTTCTTC; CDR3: CASKKTSGGYEQFF
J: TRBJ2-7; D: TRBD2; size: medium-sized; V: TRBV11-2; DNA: TGTGCCAGCAGCTTATTTAATAGCGGGGGGTACTCTACCTACGAGCAGTACTTC; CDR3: CASSLFNSGGYSTYEQYF
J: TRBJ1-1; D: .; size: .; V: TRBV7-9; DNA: TGTGCCAGCAGCCCTACCCCGGGGCTAGAAGCTTTCTTT; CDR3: CASSPTPGLEAFF
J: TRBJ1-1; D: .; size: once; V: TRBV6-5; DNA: TGTGCCAGCAGTACCCCCGGGGGCGGCACTGAAGCTTTCTTT; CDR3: CASSTPGGGTEAFF
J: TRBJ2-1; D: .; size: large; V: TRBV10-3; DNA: TGTGCCATCATCCCCGACGGAGGCTCCTACAATGAGCAGTTCTTC; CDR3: CAIIPDGGSYNEQFF
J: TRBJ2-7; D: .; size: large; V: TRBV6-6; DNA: TGTGCCAGCAGTGGGATAGAGCAAAACGAGCAGTACTTC; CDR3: CASSGIEQNEQYF
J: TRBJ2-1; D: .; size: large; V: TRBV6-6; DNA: TGTGCCAGCAGTCTCGGGACCGGGAATGAGCAGTTCTTC; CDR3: CASSLGTGNEQFF